This entry lists 27 T cell receptor beta chains sequenced from one sample in a study of blood T cell repertoires in COVID-19. Produced via immunoSEQ multiplex PCR; TCRdb's table is partial and in-frame only. The sample lists 210,000 or so clones; over 80% were seen once. The sequencing input was peripheral blood. The receptors come from a man aged 25-40 years with COVID-19, enrolled during active disease.

The V gene is TRBV28, the J gene TRBJ2-1; 13 bases match TRBD2. Germline CDR1 MDHEN, CDR2 SYDVKM. The CDR3 contains 15 residues. V trimming: 7 bases; J trimming: 7 bases; junction bases outside the gene matches: 7. CDR3 region: CASTLWTSGSNEQFF. Written as DNA, the CDR3 is TGTGCCAGCACCCTCTGGACTAGCGGGAGTAATGAGCAGTTCTTC.

The gene calls are TRBV6-1 and TRBJ1-2; 7 bases match TRBD1. V was pared by 2 bases and J by 2 bases, with 14 bases of the junction left unmatched. Germline loops: CDR1 MNHNS, CDR2 SASEGT. The CDR3 runs 18 residues. The CDR3 DNA reads TGTGCCAGCAGTGAACATCAGTACGGGACAGTTCAAAACTATGGCTACACCTTC. Its translation: CASSEHQYGTVQNYGYTF.

J is TRBJ2-7 and V is TRBV27, with D maybe TRBD2 (6 bases). Germline CDR1 reads MNHEY; CDR2 reads SMNVEV (reference sequence). V was cut by 2 bases and J by 2 bases, with 10 bases left in between. This CDR3 region has 14 residues. DNA of the CDR3: TGTGCCAGCAGTTTAAACGGGGGAGCCTACGAGCAGTACTTC. Protein sequence: CASSLNGGAYEQYF.

This clone was observed a single time. The CDR3: CASSQGQGINYGYTF. The CDR3 DNA is TGTGCCAGCAGCCAAGGACAGGGGATTAACTATGGCTACACCTTC. This chain connects TRBV3-1 (or the pseudogene TRBV3-2) to TRBJ1-2, with 8 bases fitting TRBD1. Germline V gives CDR1 LGHDT, CDR2 YNNKEL (reference sequence). The CDR3 sequence is 15 residues long. J was trimmed by 1 base and V by 1 base; bases with no gene match: 2.

The J gene is TRBJ1-2, the V gene TRBV21-1. TRBV21-1 is termed a pseudogene. The CDR3 has 13 residues. The CDR3 nucleotides read TGTGCCAGCAGCCCCCAGACTTACTATGGCTACACCTTC. Residues: CASSPQTYYGYTF.

The chain joins TRBV27 to TRBJ1-2, with D maybe TRBD1 (6 bases). CDR1 MNHEY and CDR2 SMNVEV come from the germline V gene (reference sequence). The CDR3 extends over 13 amino acids. The ends were cut back, 5 bases at V and 4 bases at J, with 11 bases in the middle. This CDR3 reads CASSPDSLYGYTF. The DNA for the CDR3 is TGTGCCAGCAGTCCGGACAGCCTCTATGGCTACACCTTC.

CDR3 sequence: CASRKTGLGDSPLHF. The CDR3 coding sequence is TGTGCCAGCCGCAAAACAGGGCTAGGCGATTCACCCCTCCACTTT. V and J are TRBV28 and TRBJ1-6; perhaps TRBD1 as D (6 bases). Trimming removed 8 bases from V and 8 bases from J, with 19 bases in between. Germline assignment: CDR1 MDHEN and CDR2 SYDVKM. The CDR3 is 15 residues long.

This clone occurred a few times. The genes are TRBV29-1 and TRBJ1-1; 10 positions agree with TRBD1. This CDR3 has 14 amino acids. V dropped 5 bases and J dropped 4; count of bases not matched to a gene: 7. Germline CDR1 SQVTM, CDR2 ANQGSEA. DNA for the CDR3: TGCAGCGTTCGGGACAGGGGAAGGAGCACTGAAGCTTTCTTT. It yields the protein CSVRDRGRSTEAFF. Complete variable domain (other parts from reference TRBV29-1 and TRBJ1-1): SAVISQKPSRDICQRGTSLTIQCQVDSQVTMMFWYRQQPGQSLTLIATANQGSEATYESGFVIDKFPISRPNLTFSTLTVSNMSPEDSSIYLCSVRDRGRSTEAFFGQGTRLTVV.

The CDR3, as DNA: TGTGCCAGCAGCCCCGACAGGGTTAGCTTACTAGCGAACACCGGGGAGCTGTTTTTT. This sequence encodes CASSPDRVSLLANTGELFF. V and J are TRBV5-5 and TRBJ2-2; 7 bases are shared with TRBD1. There are 19 residues in the CDR3. Germline assignment: CDR1 SGHKS and CDR2 YYEKEE (reference sequence). V gave up 4 bases and J gave up 0 bases; unmatched junction bases: 15.

The rearrangement links TRBV9 to TRBJ2-3; maybe TRBD1 (6 bases). Trimming cost V 4 bases and J 2 bases, with 14 bases left between them. The length of the CDR3 is 15 residues. Looked up from germline, CDR1 is SGDLS and CDR2 is YYNGEE. CDR3 in amino acids: CASSLWTVPTDTQYF. The CDR3 DNA sequence: TGTGCCAGCAGCCTGTGGACAGTACCCACAGATACGCAGTATTTT.

This chain joins TRBV3-1 (or the pseudogene TRBV3-2) and TRBJ2-7; unclear D gene. V was clipped by 6 bases and J by 0 bases, with 12 bases between them. CDR1 is LGHDT, CDR2 YNNKEL, per germline (reference sequence). The CDR3 has 14 residues. The CDR3 DNA reads as TGTGCCAGCAGGGTAGACCCTAGCTCCTACGAGCAGTACTTC. It yields the protein CASRVDPSSYEQYF.

The chain has TRBV5-1 and TRBJ2-7, with D possibly matching TRBD2 (6 bases). The V and J ends lost 5 bases and 0 bases respectively, with 12 bases between them. This CDR3 has 14 residues. Germline-derived CDR1 and CDR2 are SGHRS and YFSETQ. This CDR3 reads CASSLEGVSYEQYF. CDR3 nucleotide sequence: TGCGCCAGCAGTCTGGAGGGAGTCTCCTACGAGCAGTACTTC.

This chain connects TRBV19 to TRBJ2-7; 8 bases align to TRBD1. The trim removed 5 bases at V and 1 base at J, leaving 10 bases unmatched. CDR3 size: 16 residues. CDR1 is LNHDA and CDR2 is SQIVND in the germline V gene (reference sequence). The CDR3 bases are TGTGCCAGTAGTTCCCTAAGACAGGGGAATTCCTACGAGCAGTACTTC. As protein: CASSSLRQGNSYEQYF.

The chain links TRBV7-2 to TRBJ2-1, with 10 bases that match TRBD1. Losses at the gene ends were 5 bases for V and 7 bases for J; bases not matched to a gene: 11. CDR3 size: 16 residues. The germline V gene encodes CDR1 SGHTA and CDR2 FQGNSA. CDR3 DNA sequence: TGTGCCAGCAGCCTCTGGATGCCGGGACAGGGGAATGAGCAGTTCTTC. Protein product: CASSLWMPGQGNEQFF.

This chain joins TRBV5-1 and TRBJ2-1, with TRBD2 matching over 7 bases. V shed 2 bases and J 9 bases; nucleotides not matched to a gene: 11. There are 15 residues in the CDR3. The germline CDR1 and CDR2 sequences are SGHRS and YFSETQ. CDR3 amino acids: CASSFRDYPRAEQFF. The CDR3 DNA reads as TGCGCCAGCAGCTTTAGGGACTACCCCAGGGCTGAGCAGTTCTTC.

The chain links TRBV9 to TRBJ2-7; D remains ambiguous. The CDR3 is 11 residues long. The germline V gene encodes CDR1 SGDLS and CDR2 YYNGEE. The V gene lost 7 bases and the J gene lost 2 bases, with 7 bases spanning the gap. CDR3 nucleotide sequence: TGTGCCAGCGGCAGGACCTACGAGCAGTACTTC. Translated: CASGRTYEQYF.

This clone was counted only a few times. The chain combines TRBV7-9 with TRBJ1-6; D might be TRBD1 (6 bases). This CDR3 has 14 residues. Germline lookup yields CDR1 SEHNR and CDR2 FQNEAQ (reference sequence). V dropped 4 bases and J dropped 8 bases, with 12 bases sitting between them. CDR3 protein: CASSSQGADSPLHF. For the CDR3, the DNA is TGTGCCAGCAGCTCACAGGGTGCGGATTCACCCCTCCACTTT.

The rearrangement uses TRBV6-6 and TRBJ2-5; TRBD2 might be the D (5 bases). This CDR3 region has 12 residues. Germline loops: CDR1 MNHNY, CDR2 SVGAGI (reference sequence). The ends were cut back, 8 bases at V and 5 bases at J, with 12 bases in the middle. The CDR3 region is CASERVGETQYF. The DNA of the CDR3 is TGTGCCAGCGAGAGGGTAGGGGAGACCCAGTACTTC.

This chain joins TRBV2 and TRBJ1-6; TRBD1 aligns across 10 bases. Trimming at V came to 4 bases and at J to 9 bases, leaving 3 bases not matched to a gene. The germline gives CDR1 SNHLY, CDR2 FYNNEI. This CDR3 contains 14 residues. The CDR3 DNA follows: TGTGCCAGCAGTGCGGGACAGGGGAGTTCACCCCTCCACTTT. It encodes CASSAGQGSSPLHF.

V and J are TRBV18 and TRBJ2-5, with 11 nucleotides matching TRBD2. The CDR3 spans 16 residues. Germline CDR1 KGHSH, CDR2 LQKENI. After removal of 0 bases from V and 5 bases from J, the junction contained 5 bases not matched to a gene. This CDR3 reads CASSPPEIAGGETQYF. The CDR3 DNA sequence: TGTGCCAGCTCACCACCCGAAATAGCGGGAGGGGAGACCCAGTACTTC.

The V and J genes are TRBV6-5 and TRBJ2-3; possible D gene TRBD1, 6 bases. Trimming took off 6 bases at V and 2 bases at J, with 12 bases between the two ends. CDR1 MNHEY and CDR2 SVGAGI come from the germline V gene. The CDR3 runs to 14 residues. DNA of the CDR3: TGTGCCAGCAGAATACACAGGGACACAGATACGCAGTATTTT. Amino acids: CASRIHRDTDTQYF.

This clone was picked up one time. V and J are TRBV5-6 and TRBJ1-2; D perhaps matches TRBD1 (5 bases). The CDR3 contains 14 residues. The germline V gene has CDR1 SGHDT and CDR2 YYEEEE. The V and J ends lost 0 bases and 4 bases respectively, with 10 bases between them. The CDR3 sequence is CASSLVGEGYGYTF. As DNA, the CDR3 is TGTGCCAGCAGCTTGGTGGGGGAGGGCTATGGCTACACCTTC.

The chain carries TRBV2 and TRBJ1-6, with D unclear. The V gene's germline CDR1 is SNHLY and CDR2 FYNNEI. V was trimmed by 2 bases and J by 8 bases, leaving 4 bases between them. The CDR3 has 12 residues. CDR3 sequence (DNA): TGTGCCAGCAGTGAAACGGATTCACCCCTCCACTTT. This codes for CASSETDSPLHF.

This clone came up once. This sequence joins TRBV19 and TRBJ1-5, with 10 bases that match TRBD1. Looked up from germline, CDR1 is LNHDA and CDR2 is SQIVND (reference sequence). The CDR3 consists of 14 residues. With V trimmed by 5 bases and J by 6 bases, 4 bases remained unmatched. The CDR3 coding sequence is TGTGCCAGTAGTGTTGGGACAGGGGTTCAGCCCCAGCATTTT. Its translation: CASSVGTGVQPQHF.

This clone was detected only once. CDR3 amino acids: CASSGQEGTEAFF. DNA of the CDR3: TGTGCCAGCAGCGGACAGGAGGGCACTGAAGCTTTCTTT. The chain joins TRBV5-6 to TRBJ1-1, with 7 bases identical to TRBD1. CDR1 SGHDT and CDR2 YYEEEE come from the germline V gene. The trim removed 4 bases at V and 4 bases at J, leaving 4 bases unmatched. This CDR3 region has 13 residues.

The chain couples TRBV28 to TRBJ1-5; TRBD1 agrees at 9 bases. Germline V gives CDR1 MDHEN, CDR2 SYDVKM. The CDR3 spans 16 residues. After removal of 5 bases from V and 4 bases from J, the junction contained 9 bases not matched to a gene. The CDR3, as DNA: TGTGCCAGCAGTCTACAGGGACAGGGAGGAAATCAGCCCCAGCATTTT. It is translated as CASSLQGQGGNQPQHF.

The chain is built from TRBV28 and TRBJ1-2; D gene ambiguous. Looked up from germline, CDR1 is MDHEN and CDR2 is SYDVKM. This CDR3 contains 13 residues. The germline V and J ends were trimmed by 6 bases and 6 bases, with 14 bases remaining between them. In DNA, the CDR3 is TGTGCCAGCAGACCCGCCAGATTGCATGGCTACACCTTC. It encodes CASRPARLHGYTF.